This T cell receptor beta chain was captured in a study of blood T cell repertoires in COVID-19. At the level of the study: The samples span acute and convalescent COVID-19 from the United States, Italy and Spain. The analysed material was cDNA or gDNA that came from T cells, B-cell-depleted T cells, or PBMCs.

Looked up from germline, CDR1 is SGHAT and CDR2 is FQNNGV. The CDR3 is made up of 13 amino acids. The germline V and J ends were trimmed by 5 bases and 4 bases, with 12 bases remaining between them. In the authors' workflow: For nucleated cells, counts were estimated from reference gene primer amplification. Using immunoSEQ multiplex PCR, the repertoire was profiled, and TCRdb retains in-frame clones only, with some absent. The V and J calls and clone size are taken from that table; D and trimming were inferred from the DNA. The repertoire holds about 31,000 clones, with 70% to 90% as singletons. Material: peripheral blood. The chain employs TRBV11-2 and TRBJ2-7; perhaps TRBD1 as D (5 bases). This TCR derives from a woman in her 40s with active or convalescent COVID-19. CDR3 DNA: TGTGCCAGCAGCCCTCCAGCAGGGTACGAGCAGTACTTC. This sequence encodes CASSPPAGYEQYF.